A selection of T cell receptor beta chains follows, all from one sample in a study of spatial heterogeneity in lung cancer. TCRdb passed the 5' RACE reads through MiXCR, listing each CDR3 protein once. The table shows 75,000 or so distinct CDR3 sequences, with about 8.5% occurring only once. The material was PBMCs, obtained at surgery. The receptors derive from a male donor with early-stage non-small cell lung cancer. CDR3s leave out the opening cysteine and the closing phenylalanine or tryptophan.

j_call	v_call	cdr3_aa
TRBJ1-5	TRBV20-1	SAVTGSNQPQH
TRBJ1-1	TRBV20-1	SVSYSDREAF
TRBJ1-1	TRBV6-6	ASEEGAGTEAF
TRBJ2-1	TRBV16	ASSQLDNEQF
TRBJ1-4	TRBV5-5	ASSLVRREKLF
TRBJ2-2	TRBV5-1	ASSLYRDKTGELF
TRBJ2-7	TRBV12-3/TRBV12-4	ASSSLGQGWHEQY
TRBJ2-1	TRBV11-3	ASGNLGPYNEQF
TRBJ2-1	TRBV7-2	ASSTLPRTASYNEQF
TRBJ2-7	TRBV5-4	ASRSVQGHEQY
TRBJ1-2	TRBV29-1	SVGTGTGTYGYT
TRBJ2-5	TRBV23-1	ASSQVGQSQETQY
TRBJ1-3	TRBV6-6	ASQGGDNTIY
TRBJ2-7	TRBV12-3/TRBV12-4	ASRYRGSYEQY
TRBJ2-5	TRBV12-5	ASGLVLAGGPETQY
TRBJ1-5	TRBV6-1	ASSEQGIGNQPQH
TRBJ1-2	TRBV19	ATRFGQGINYGYT
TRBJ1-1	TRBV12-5	ASGGDREGTEAF
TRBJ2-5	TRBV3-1	ASRTRDPQETQY
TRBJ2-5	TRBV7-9	ASSLAVRGETQY
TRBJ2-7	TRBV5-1	ASSLETSGSVYEQY
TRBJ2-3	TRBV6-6	ASSYRGSTDTQY
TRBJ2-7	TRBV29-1	SAWDGGDEQY
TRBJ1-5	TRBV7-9	ASSSDTPNSNQPQH
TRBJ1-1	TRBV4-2	ASSQERGPNTEAF
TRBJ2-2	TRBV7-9	ASSKQGATGELF
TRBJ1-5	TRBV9	ASSMGHQNQPQH
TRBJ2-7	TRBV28	ASTSDYYEQY
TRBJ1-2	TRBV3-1	ASSQGNTGSST